The rows below give T cell receptor beta chains drawn from one sample of a study of post-analysis software for immune sequencing data. Each CDR3 protein gets one entry after TCRdb re-called the PCR reads with MiXCR. The sample includes 430,000 or so distinct CDR3 sequences, more than 30% seen only once; the top ten take 7.6%. The specimen sequenced was blood. These receptors all come from a girl aged 2 to 9 with multiple sclerosis. CDR3s include the opening cysteine and the closing phenylalanine or tryptophan. D genes are given only for firm matches. The size field is filled for only some rows; it gives once, few, many or a size class.

TRBJ1-3	once	-	TRBV2	TGTGCCAGCAGTCCCAGGGTCTCTGGAAACACCATATATTTT	CASSPRVSGNTIYF
TRBJ1-4	-	-	TRBV6-6	TGTGCCAGCAGTTACCTCAGCGACGGTTCGCTGTTTTTT	CASSYLSDGSLFF
TRBJ2-7	-	-	TRBV7-2	TGTGCCAGCAGCTTTGGGGGAGAGGGTTACGAGCAGTACTTC	CASSFGGEGYEQYF
TRBJ2-5	few	-	TRBV6-2/TRBV6-3	TGTGCCAGCAGTTGGGCTGGGGAGACCCAGTACTTC	CASSWAGETQYF
TRBJ2-5	few	-	TRBV27	TGTGCCAGCAGCTTTAGAGGGGGTCAAGAGACCCAGTACTTC	CASSFRGGQETQYF
TRBJ2-1	few	-	TRBV12-3/TRBV12-4	TGTGCCAGCAACCTACACAATGAGCAGTTCTTC	CASNLHNEQFF
TRBJ2-1	-	TRBD2	TRBV29-1	TGCGGCGCCGCAATGGCGGGAGTGGATGAGCAGTTCTTC	CGAAMAGVDEQFF
TRBJ2-1	-	TRBD2	TRBV18	TGTGCCAGCTCACCCGCCGGGACTAGCAGGCAGAGTGAGCAGTTCTTC	CASSPAGTSRQSEQFF
TRBJ1-4	-	TRBD1	TRBV20-1	TGCAGTGCTACAACAGGGGTACCTAATGAAAAACTGTTTTTT	CSATTGVPNEKLFF
TRBJ2-3	-	-	TRBV6-5	TGTGCCAGCAGTTACTCGAATCAGGGCACAGATACGCAGTATTTT	CASSYSNQGTDTQYF
TRBJ2-7	few	TRBD2	TRBV5-6	TGTGCCAGCAGAACTAGCGGGGGAAACTACGAGCAGTACTTC	CASRTSGGNYEQYF
TRBJ1-2	-	-	TRBV12-3/TRBV12-4	TGTGCCAGCAGTTTAGATCGGGGGGGAACGGGCTATGGCTACACCTTC	CASSLDRGGTGYGYTF
TRBJ2-7	-	-	TRBV7-3	TGTGCCAGCAGCTTACCTTTTACAGACTCCCACGAGCAGTACTTC	CASSLPFTDSHEQYF
TRBJ2-5	-	-	TRBV20-1	TGCAGTGCTAGAGATGGTCTTATTTTAGCAGACGCGACCCAGTACTTC	CSARDGLILADATQYF
TRBJ1-1	-	-	TRBV29-1	TGCAGCGTTGTCTTGGGGTTGAACACTGAAGCTTTCTTT	CSVVLGLNTEAFF
TRBJ1-1	-	-	TRBV5-1	TGCGCCAGCAGCTTGCCCACAACTGAAGCTTTCTTT	CASSLPTTEAFF
TRBJ2-7	few	TRBD2	TRBV4-1	TGTGCCAGCAGCCAAGTCGGTAGGGTCGGGGGGTCCTACGAGCAGTACTTC	CASSQVGRVGGSYEQYF
TRBJ2-7	few	-	TRBV29-1	TGCAGCGCCAAACTAGTAGCCGGGGATTACGAGCAGTACTTC	CSAKLVAGDYEQYF
TRBJ2-7	few	TRBD2	TRBV7-9	TGTGCCAGCAGCTCCGGACTAGCGGGTGGCCACTACGAGCAGTACTTC	CASSSGLAGGHYEQYF
TRBJ1-5	few	-	TRBV9	TGTGCCAGCAGCGCCTATAATAGCAATCAGCCCCAGCATTTT	CASSAYNSNQPQHF
TRBJ2-3	-	-	TRBV20-1	TGCAGTGCTAGGGAAGGGTCCCTCCCGGATACGCAGTATTTT	CSAREGSLPDTQYF
TRBJ2-5	few	-	TRBV9	TGTGCCAGCTCCGGTCACCTGGGGGAGACCCAGTACTTC	CASSGHLGETQYF
TRBJ2-7	-	-	TRBV9	TGTGCCAGCAGGAACAGGGAAAATGAGCAGTACTTC	CASRNRENEQYF
TRBJ1-6	few	TRBD1	TRBV5-1	TGCGCCAGCAGCTTGGCTAAGGGGACAGGGGTTTCACCCCTCCACTTT	CASSLAKGTGVSPLHF
TRBJ2-7	many	TRBD1	TRBV5-6	TGTGCCAGCAGCTCACGACAGGGATCTTGGGAGCAGTACTTC	CASSSRQGSWEQYF
TRBJ2-7	-	TRBD2	TRBV7-2	TGTGCCAGCAGGACAGACCCGGGACTAGCGGGAGGGCTCTACGAGCAGTACTTC	CASRTDPGLAGGLYEQYF
TRBJ2-5	-	-	TRBV6-1	TGTGCCAGCAGGTTTTTTACAGGTTTCCTGGAGGAGACCCAGTACTTC	CASRFFTGFLEETQYF
TRBJ1-2	few	-	TRBV10-3	TGTGCCATCAGTGAGTCGCAGGGGAGCTATGGCTACACCTTC	CAISESQGSYGYTF
TRBJ1-2	few	-	TRBV12-3/TRBV12-4	TGTGCCAGCAGTTTGGGCCTTAGGGATGGCTACACCTTC	CASSLGLRDGYTF